The 11 T cell receptor beta chains below all came from one sample that was sequenced in a study of blood T cells in healthy people across ages. A second about 7 to 12 cycle PCR used barcoded and J-beta primers. TCRdb recomputed calls from the 5' RACE reads with MiXCR, one row per CDR3 protein. Of hundreds of thousands of distinct CDR3 sequences detected, about 42% appear once; the ten largest clones hold roughly 19%. Sequences were obtained from blood. These receptor sequences come from a man aged 55 to 70 in good health.

The J gene is TRBJ2-1, the V gene TRBV4-2, with D unclear. Germline V lookup: CDR1 LGHNA, CDR2 YNFKEQ. CDR3 size: 15 residues. The V gene lost 0 bases and the J gene lost 0 bases, with 6 bases spanning the gap. CDR3 DNA sequence: TGTGCCAGCAGCCAAGAAGGAAGCTCCTACAATGAGCAGTTCTTC. This codes for CASSQEGSSYNEQFF.

The rearrangement uses TRBV27 and TRBJ2-3; maybe TRBD2 (6 bases). The V gene lost 6 bases and the J gene lost 8 bases, with 15 bases spanning the gap. There are 13 residues in the CDR3. CDR1 MNHEY and CDR2 SMNVEV come from the germline V gene (reference sequence). DNA for the CDR3: TGTGCCAGCAGCCGCGAGCGGGTGGGTACGCAGTATTTT. This codes for CASSRERVGTQYF.

The V call is TRBV20-1, the J call TRBJ2-1; 11 bases align to TRBD2. With 3 bases clipped from V and 7 bases from J, the junction kept 11 bases outside the gene matches. The CDR3 consists of 16 residues. Germline CDR1 and CDR2: DFQATT and SNEGSKA (reference sequence). CDR3 in amino acids: CSASDRLAGQWNEQFF. CDR3 sequence (DNA): TGCAGTGCTAGCGACCGACTAGCGGGACAGTGGAATGAGCAGTTCTTC.

The table lists this clonotype with a few counts. The chain recombines TRBV7-9 with TRBJ2-2, with a tentative D call TRBD1 (6 bases). This CDR3 has 14 amino acids. Germline-derived CDR1 and CDR2 are SEHNR and FQNEAQ (reference sequence). Trimming left V 5 bases short and J 5 bases short, with 12 bases between. CDR3 loop: CASSTGTPTGELFF. As DNA, the CDR3 is TGTGCCAGCAGCACCGGGACACCAACCGGGGAGCTGTTTTTT.

The CDR3 region is CASSLDASGVLNTQYF. CDR3 DNA sequence: TGTGCCAGCAGTTTAGATGCTAGCGGGGTACTAAATACGCAGTATTTT. The chain has TRBV12-3 or TRBV12-4 and TRBJ2-3; 9 positions match TRBD2. Trimming at V came to 1 base and at J to 7 bases, leaving 9 bases not matched to a gene. This CDR3 comprises 16 residues.

This clonotype was seen a handful of times. V is TRBV4-1 and J is TRBJ2-7, with a possible D match to TRBD1 (5 bases). Trimming took off 0 bases at V and 0 bases at J, with 12 bases between the two ends. CDR1 MGHRA and CDR2 YSYEKL come from the germline V gene. This CDR3 region has 16 residues. In DNA, the CDR3 is TGCGCCAGCAGCCAAGATATAACAGGATTCTCCTACGAGCAGTACTTC. It is translated as CASSQDITGFSYEQYF.

Only one count was recorded for this clonotype. V gene TRBV6-2 or TRBV6-3 combines with J gene TRBJ1-1; D not certain. The CDR3 is 11 residues long. V was cut by 7 bases and J by 4 bases, with 7 bases left in between. Germline V CDR1 and CDR2: MNHEY, SVGEGT. This CDR3 reads CASTQGTEAFF. The CDR3 region has the DNA TGTGCCAGCACCCAAGGCACTGAAGCTTTCTTT.

The rearrangement joins TRBV6-2 or TRBV6-3 to TRBJ2-7; D gene uncertain. This CDR3 spans 14 amino acids. Trimming stripped 2 bases from V and 6 bases from J, with 14 bases between. The V gene's germline CDR1 is MNHEY and CDR2 SVGEGT. As DNA, the CDR3 is TGTGCCAGCAGTTACGTCGGCTCGGCGGCCGAGCAGTACTTC. This gives the protein CASSYVGSAAEQYF.

The rearrangement uses TRBV6-1 and TRBJ2-3, with TRBD1 matching over 8 bases. Unmatched junction bases numbered 12, after V lost 6 bases and J lost 4 bases. The CDR3 has 16 residues. The germline V gene has CDR1 MNHNS and CDR2 SASEGT. CDR3 in amino acids: CASSMGDRSGSDTQYF. The CDR3 nucleotides are TGTGCCAGCAGCATGGGGGACAGGTCGGGTTCAGATACGCAGTATTTT.

The chain recombines TRBV20-1 with TRBJ1-2; D is possibly TRBD1 (6 bases). CDR1 is DFQATT and CDR2 is SNEGSKA in the germline V gene (reference sequence). The CDR3 extends over 14 amino acids. With 0 bases removed from V and 5 bases from J, the gap between germline ends came to 13 bases. The CDR3 loop reads CSARDGRGAYGYTF. DNA of the CDR3: TGCAGTGCTAGAGATGGCAGGGGCGCTTATGGCTACACCTTC.

The V gene is TRBV7-9, the J gene TRBJ1-2; 10 bases are shared with TRBD1. The CDR3 has 16 amino acids. V lost 0 bases to trimming and J lost 7 bases; unmatched junction nucleotides: 8. Germline CDR1 is SEHNR and CDR2 is FQNEAQ (reference sequence). The CDR3: CASSLALGQGIGGYTF. CDR3 sequence (DNA): TGTGCCAGCAGCTTAGCTTTGGGACAGGGGATCGGTGGCTACACCTTC. Full variable domain (missing parts from reference TRBV7-9 and TRBJ1-2): DTGVSQNPRHKITKRGQNVTFRCDPISEHNRLYWYRQTLGQGPEFLTYFQNEAQLEKSRLLSDRFSAERPKGSFSTLEIQRTEQGDSAMYLCASSLALGQGIGGYTFGSGTRLTVV.